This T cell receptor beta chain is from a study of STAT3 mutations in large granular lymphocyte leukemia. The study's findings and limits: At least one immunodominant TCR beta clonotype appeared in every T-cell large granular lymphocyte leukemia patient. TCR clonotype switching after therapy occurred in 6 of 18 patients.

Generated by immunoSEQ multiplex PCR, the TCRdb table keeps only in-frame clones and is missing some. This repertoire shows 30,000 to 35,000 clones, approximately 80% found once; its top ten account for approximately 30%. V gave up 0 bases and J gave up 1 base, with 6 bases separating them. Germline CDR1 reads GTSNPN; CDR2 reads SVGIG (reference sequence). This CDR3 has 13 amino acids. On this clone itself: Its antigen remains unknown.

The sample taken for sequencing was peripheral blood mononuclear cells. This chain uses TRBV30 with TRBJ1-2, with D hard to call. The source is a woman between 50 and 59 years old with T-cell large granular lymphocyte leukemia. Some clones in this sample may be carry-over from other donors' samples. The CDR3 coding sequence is TGTGCCTGGAGTGTTGGGTATAACTATGGCTACACCTTC. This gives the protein CAWSVGYNYGYTF.